Described below is a single T cell receptor beta chain sequence and its context. As yet, its antigen is unknown. The sample is drawn from a study of graft-versus-host responses after intestinal transplantation. Background on the study: Every transplant recipient was induced with anti-thymocyte globulin, then maintained on tacrolimus and steroids for about 3 years.

Generated by immunoSEQ multiplex PCR, the TCRdb table keeps only in-frame clones and is missing some. In the table there are approximately 130,000 clones, approximately 94% of which are singletons. The sequenced sample was unstimulated CD4+ T cells sorted from spleen or lymph node cells, obtained before intestinal transplant. This receptor was identified in a human donor who received an intestinal transplant.

CDR3 DNA sequence: TGTGCCAGCCCGGAAGACGCGAACACTGAAGCTTTCTTT. It translates to CASPEDANTEAFF. The gene calls are TRBV6-5 and TRBJ1-1; D uncertain. The CDR3 runs to 13 residues. Germline CDR1 and CDR2: MNHEY and SVGAGI. Deletions cut 8 bases from V and 1 base from J, with 11 bases between.